This T cell receptor (beta chain) is drawn from a study of T-cell reconstitution after alpha-beta-depleted transplantation in children. Study results and caveats: There were some patients whose high TCRbeta diversity at day 60 came from surviving recipient T cells and thymic progenitors. A year had passed since transplant, and T-cell counts and diversity by then came mostly from newly produced T cells.

CDR1 and CDR2 (germline): SEHNR, FQNEAQ (reference sequence). The CDR3 totals 18 residues. V gave up 5 bases and J gave up 4 bases, with 23 bases separating them. This clonotype occurred a few times. Its specificity is unknown. A TCRbeta library incorporating unique molecular identifiers was prepared. TCRdb reanalysed the PCR reads using MiXCR and keeps one entry per CDR3 protein. The repertoire holds about 980,000 distinct CDR3 sequences, roughly 29% seen once, with roughly 28% in the top ten. Sequencing used PBMCs, mostly from graft donor cells, obtained 360 days after TCRalphabeta/CD19-depleted stem cell transplant. The chain carries TRBV7-9 and TRBJ2-2; D is ambiguous. This TCR was recovered from a boy in the first two years of life who had a stem cell transplant for SCID, so the T cells may come from the graft donor. The CDR3 loop reads CASSLTYSLYEFTGELFF. In DNA form, the CDR3 reads TGTGCCAGCAGCCTTACGTACAGCCTGTATGAGTTCACCGGGGAGCTGTTTTTT.